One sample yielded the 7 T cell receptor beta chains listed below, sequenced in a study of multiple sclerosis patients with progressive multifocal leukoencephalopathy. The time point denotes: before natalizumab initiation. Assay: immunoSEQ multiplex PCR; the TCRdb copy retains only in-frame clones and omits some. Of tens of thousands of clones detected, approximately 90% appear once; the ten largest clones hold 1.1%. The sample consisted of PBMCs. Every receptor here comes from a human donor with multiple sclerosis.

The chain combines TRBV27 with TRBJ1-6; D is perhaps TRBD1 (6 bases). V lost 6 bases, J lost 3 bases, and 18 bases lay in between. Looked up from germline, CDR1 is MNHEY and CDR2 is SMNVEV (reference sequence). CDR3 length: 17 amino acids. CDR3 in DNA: TGTGCCAGCAGACTGGTCAGGGGACGCGGCTATAATTCACCCCTCCACTTT. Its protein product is CASRLVRGRGYNSPLHF.

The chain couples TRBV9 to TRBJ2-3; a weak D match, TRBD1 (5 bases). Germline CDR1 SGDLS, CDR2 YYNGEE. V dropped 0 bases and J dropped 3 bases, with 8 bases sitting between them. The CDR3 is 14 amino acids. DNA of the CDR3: TGTGCCAGCAGCGTAGCTACAGGAACAGATACGCAGTATTTT. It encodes CASSVATGTDTQYF.

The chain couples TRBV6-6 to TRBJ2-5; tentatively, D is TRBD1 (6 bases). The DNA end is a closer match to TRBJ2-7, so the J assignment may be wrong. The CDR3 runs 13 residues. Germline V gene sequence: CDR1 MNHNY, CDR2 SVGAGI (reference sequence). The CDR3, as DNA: TGTGCCAGCAGCTACCCCCACAGGGACGAGCAGTACTTC. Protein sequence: CASSYPHRDEQYF.

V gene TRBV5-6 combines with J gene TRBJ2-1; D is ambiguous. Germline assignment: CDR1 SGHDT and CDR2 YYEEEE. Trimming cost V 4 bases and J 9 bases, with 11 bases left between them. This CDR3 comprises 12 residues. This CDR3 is CASSPPASEQFF. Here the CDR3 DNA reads TGTGCCAGCAGCCCCCCGGCAAGTGAGCAGTTCTTC.

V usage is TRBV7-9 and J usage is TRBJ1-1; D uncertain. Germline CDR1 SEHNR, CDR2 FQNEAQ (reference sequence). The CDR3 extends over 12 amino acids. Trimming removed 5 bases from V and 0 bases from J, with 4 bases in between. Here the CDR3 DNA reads TGTGCCAGCAGCCGCCTGAACACTGAAGCTTTCTTT. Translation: CASSRLNTEAFF.

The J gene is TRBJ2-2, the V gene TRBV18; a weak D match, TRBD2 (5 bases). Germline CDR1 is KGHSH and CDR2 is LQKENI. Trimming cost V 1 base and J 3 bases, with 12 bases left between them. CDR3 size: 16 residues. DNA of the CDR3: TGTGCCAGCTCACCACGTGGGGAGTTGGACACCGGGGAGCTGTTTTTT. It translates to CASSPRGELDTGELFF.

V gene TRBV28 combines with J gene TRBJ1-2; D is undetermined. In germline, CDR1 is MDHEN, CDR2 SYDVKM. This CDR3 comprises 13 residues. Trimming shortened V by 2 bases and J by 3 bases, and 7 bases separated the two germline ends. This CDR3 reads CASSLGSYYGYTF. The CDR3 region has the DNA TGTGCCAGCAGTTTAGGAAGCTACTATGGCTACACCTTC.